These T cell receptor beta chains were read from a single sample in a study of response to subunit inactivated influenza vaccine. TCRdb itself ran the RT-PCR reads through MiXCR, one entry per CDR3 protein. The repertoire holds 800,000 or so distinct CDR3 sequences, with around 21% as singletons. The material sequenced was PBMCs from blood, taken roughly 5 days after vaccination. Every receptor here comes from a man between 50 and 59 years old who received an inactivated influenza vaccine. The CDR3 runs from the conserved cysteine through the conserved F or W. Fields, in order: CDR3 length, clone size, V gene, J gene, D gene, CDR3 DNA, CDR3 protein. The D gene is left open where the match is weak. Rows may omit the clone size; those that give it use once, few, many or a size class.

length: 14
size: .
V: TRBV5-6
J: TRBJ2-2
D: .
DNA: TGTGCCAGCAGCTTGGCCCTAAGCACCGGGGAGCTGTTTTTT
CDR3: CASSLALSTGELFF

length: 16
size: .
V: TRBV20-1
J: TRBJ2-2
D: TRBD2
DNA: TGCAGTGCTAGAGCGATAGCGGGAGGAGGTAACGGGGAGCTGTTTTTT
CDR3: CSARAIAGGGNGELFF

length: 14
size: .
V: TRBV6-2/TRBV6-3
J: TRBJ2-1
D: .
DNA: TGTGCCAGCAGTTCCAGGCAGGTATGGGGTGAGAAGTTCTTC
CDR3: CASSSRQVWGEKFF

length: 13
size: .
V: TRBV29-1
J: TRBJ2-7
D: .
DNA: TGCAGCGTTGGGCTCCGGGATAGTTACGAGCAGTACTTC
CDR3: CSVGLRDSYEQYF

length: 12
size: few
V: TRBV7-9
J: TRBJ2-7
D: .
DNA: TGTGCCAGCAGCTTTTCTGACTACGAGCAGTACTTC
CDR3: CASSFSDYEQYF

length: 13
size: .
V: TRBV12-3/TRBV12-4
J: TRBJ1-2
D: .
DNA: TGTGCCAGCAGTTTAGGTCGAGCGTCGGGCTACACCTTC
CDR3: CASSLGRASGYTF

length: 14
size: .
V: TRBV25-1
J: TRBJ2-7
D: TRBD2
DNA: TGTGCCAGCAGTGCTCGGGGGGGACCTTACGAGCAGTACTTC
CDR3: CASSARGGPYEQYF

length: 15
size: few
V: TRBV7-8
J: TRBJ2-7
D: .
DNA: TGTGCCAGCAGTCTTACATCGAGGGGCCCTTACGAGCAGTACTTC
CDR3: CASSLTSRGPYEQYF

length: 13
size: few
V: TRBV12-3/TRBV12-4
J: TRBJ2-2
D: .
DNA: TGTGCCAGCAGTTTGATGGTGCGCGGGGAGCTGTTTTTT
CDR3: CASSLMVRGELFF

length: 14
size: .
V: TRBV7-2
J: TRBJ1-1
D: .
DNA: TGTGCCAGCAGCTTAGTTTTGGGATCCGCTGAAGCTTTCTTT
CDR3: CASSLVLGSAEAFF

length: 12
size: few
V: TRBV12-3/TRBV12-4
J: TRBJ1-2
D: .
DNA: TGTGCCAGCTCGGCAGGGTTCTATGGCTACACCTTC
CDR3: CASSAGFYGYTF

length: 16
size: .
V: TRBV3-1
J: TRBJ2-1
D: .
DNA: TGTGCCAGCAGCCAAGAGATGGGGCATCTTTCGAATGAGCAGTTCTTC
CDR3: CASSQEMGHLSNEQFF

length: 16
size: .
V: TRBV5-1
J: TRBJ2-1
D: TRBD2
DNA: TGCGCCAGCGGGATCCGGGGACTAGCGGGATATAATGAGCAGTTCTTC
CDR3: CASGIRGLAGYNEQFF

length: 12
size: once
V: TRBV7-9
J: TRBJ1-1
D: TRBD1
DNA: TGTGCCAGCAGCGTTACAGGGGCTGAAGCTTTCTTT
CDR3: CASSVTGAEAFF

length: 13
size: .
V: TRBV29-1
J: TRBJ1-1
D: TRBD1
DNA: TGCAGCGTTGAAGAAGGACAGGGATCGGCAGCTTTCTTT
CDR3: CSVEEGQGSAAFF

length: 15
size: few
V: TRBV12-3/TRBV12-4
J: TRBJ2-1
D: .
DNA: TGTGCCAGCAGTCAAACTAAAGGGACCTACAATGAGCAGTTCTTC
CDR3: CASSQTKGTYNEQFF

length: 13
size: few
V: TRBV12-1
J: TRBJ2-7
D: .
DNA: TGTGCCAGCAGCTTCTATCCAGAAGTGGAGCAGTACTTC
CDR3: CASSFYPEVEQYF

length: 16
size: few
V: TRBV7-2
J: TRBJ2-5
D: .
DNA: TGTGCCAGCAGCTCCCGACGGACCTCAATCCAAGAGACCCAGTACTTC
CDR3: CASSSRRTSIQETQYF

length: 17
size: .
V: TRBV4-2
J: TRBJ2-2
D: .
DNA: TGTGCCAGCACCAAGAACGGACAGGGAGGGTACACCGGGGAGCTGTTTTTT
CDR3: CASTKNGQGGYTGELFF

length: 13
size: .
V: TRBV20-1
J: TRBJ1-4
D: .
DNA: TGCAGTGCTAGCCAAGGGGGTCATGAAAAACTGTTTTTT
CDR3: CSASQGGHEKLFF

length: 16
size: many
V: TRBV7-6
J: TRBJ2-7
D: TRBD1
DNA: TGTGCCAGCAGCCCCGGCCGAGGGACAGGGAAGTCCGAGCAGTACTTC
CDR3: CASSPGRGTGKSEQYF

length: 14
size: .
V: TRBV7-8
J: TRBJ2-5
D: .
DNA: TGTGCCAGCAGCTTATATGGGGTCCGGGAGACCCAGTACTTC
CDR3: CASSLYGVRETQYF

length: 17
size: .
V: TRBV4-3
J: TRBJ2-1
D: TRBD1
DNA: TGCGCCAGCAGCCAAGATCCCGGGACAGGGGTTGGCAATGAGCAGTTCTTC
CDR3: CASSQDPGTGVGNEQFF

length: 15
size: .
V: TRBV5-6
J: TRBJ2-7
D: .
DNA: TGTGCCAGCAGCGGTAACAGGGTTGGGACCTATGAGCAGTACTTC
CDR3: CASSGNRVGTYEQYF

length: 15
size: .
V: TRBV29-1
J: TRBJ2-1
D: .
DNA: TGCAGCGTTGAGTCCGGGGTCAGCTCCTACAATGAGCAGTTCTTC
CDR3: CSVESGVSSYNEQFF

length: 18
size: .
V: TRBV9
J: TRBJ2-2
D: TRBD2
DNA: TGTGCCAGCAGCGCCCCGACGGCTAGCGGAAATGGGGCCGGGGAGCTGTTTTTT
CDR3: CASSAPTASGNGAGELFF

length: 15
size: .
V: TRBV6-5
J: TRBJ2-7
D: .
DNA: TGTGCCAGCAGTTACAGACCCGGGAGTGGGTACGAGCAGTACTTC
CDR3: CASSYRPGSGYEQYF

length: 11
size: .
V: TRBV6-1
J: TRBJ2-7
D: .
DNA: TGTGCCACCCTTTACACCTACGAGCAGTACTTC
CDR3: CATLYTYEQYF

length: 15
size: few
V: TRBV10-1
J: TRBJ2-2
D: .
DNA: TGCGCCAGCAGTGATAGGCAGGGTTTCACCGGGGAGCTGTTTTTT
CDR3: CASSDRQGFTGELFF

length: 16
size: few
V: TRBV12-3/TRBV12-4
J: TRBJ2-1
D: TRBD1
DNA: TGTGCCAGCAGTCAACAGGGGCCCAGCTCCTACAATGAGCAGTTCTTC
CDR3: CASSQQGPSSYNEQFF

length: 13
size: many
V: TRBV20-1
J: TRBJ2-5
D: .
DNA: TGCAGTGCTAGAGACGGACAGCAAGAGACCCAGTACTTC
CDR3: CSARDGQQETQYF

length: 13
size: .
V: TRBV20-1
J: TRBJ2-7
D: .
DNA: TGCAGTGCCCCAGGGGCCGGGGGCTACGAGCAGTACTTC
CDR3: CSAPGAGGYEQYF

length: 13
size: .
V: TRBV18
J: TRBJ2-5
D: .
DNA: TGTGCCAGCTCACCACACAGAGGAGAGACCCAGTACTTC
CDR3: CASSPHRGETQYF

length: 15
size: .
V: TRBV11-1
J: TRBJ1-1
D: .
DNA: TGTGCCAGCAGCCCGTTATCGGGGGTGAACACTGAAGCTTTCTTT
CDR3: CASSPLSGVNTEAFF

length: 22
size: .
V: TRBV4-1
J: TRBJ2-4
D: .
DNA: TGCGCCAGCAGCCAAGTAGGAGCCCGCGCAGGCGGTAAAATACTAGCCAAAAACATTCAGTACTTC
CDR3: CASSQVGARAGGKILAKNIQYF

length: 18
size: .
V: TRBV10-3
J: TRBJ2-1
D: TRBD2
DNA: TGTGCCATCAGTGAGCAGTCAAGACTAGCGATAAACCCGAATGAGCAGTTCTTC
CDR3: CAISEQSRLAINPNEQFF

length: 12
size: .
V: TRBV20-1
J: TRBJ2-5
D: .
DNA: TGCAGTGCTAGACTCGGCCTGGAGACCCAGTACTTC
CDR3: CSARLGLETQYF

length: 17
size: .
V: TRBV6-2/TRBV6-3
J: TRBJ2-3
D: .
DNA: TGTGCCAGCAGTCTGGGGCGTTGGCGGGGGCGCACAGATACGCAGTATTTT
CDR3: CASSLGRWRGRTDTQYF

length: 16
size: few
V: TRBV10-3
J: TRBJ2-3
D: .
DNA: TGTGCCATCAGTAGCGGAACCACCCGTTCAACAGATACGCAGTATTTT
CDR3: CAISSGTTRSTDTQYF

length: 15
size: many
V: TRBV6-2/TRBV6-3
J: TRBJ2-3
D: TRBD2
DNA: TGTGCCAGCAGTTATGCTAGCGGGGAGGCAGATACGCAGTATTTT
CDR3: CASSYASGEADTQYF

length: 12
size: few
V: TRBV2
J: TRBJ1-2
D: TRBD1
DNA: TGTGCCAGCAGCGGGACAGGAGGCGGCTACACCTTC
CDR3: CASSGTGGGYTF

length: 15
size: .
V: TRBV28
J: TRBJ2-7
D: .
DNA: TGTGCCAGCAAGAAGGGCCCCATGTCGAATTACGAGCAGTACTTC
CDR3: CASKKGPMSNYEQYF

length: 16
size: .
V: TRBV5-1
J: TRBJ2-1
D: TRBD1
DNA: TGCGCCAGCAGCGAAAAAGGACAGGGCTTCTACAATGAGCAGTTCTTC
CDR3: CASSEKGQGFYNEQFF

length: 14
size: .
V: TRBV11-2
J: TRBJ2-4
D: .
DNA: TGTGCCAGCAGCCCGGCCCCGGGGTGGGACATTCAGTACTTC
CDR3: CASSPAPGWDIQYF

length: 15
size: .
V: TRBV7-2
J: TRBJ2-7
D: TRBD1
DNA: TGTGCCAGCAGCTTAGTAGGACAGGTTGCCAGCGAGCAGTACTTC
CDR3: CASSLVGQVASEQYF

length: 14
size: .
V: TRBV11-2
J: TRBJ1-1
D: TRBD1
DNA: TGTGCCAGCAGCCCAACGAACAGGGGTGCTGAAGCTTTCTTT
CDR3: CASSPTNRGAEAFF

length: 14
size: few
V: TRBV7-2
J: TRBJ2-7
D: .
DNA: TGTGCCAGCACCAACATTGGGGGCGGCTACGAGCAGTACTTC
CDR3: CASTNIGGGYEQYF

length: 12
size: .
V: TRBV5-1
J: TRBJ2-5
D: .
DNA: TGCGCCAGCAGCCCGGACGGAGAGACCCAGTACTTC
CDR3: CASSPDGETQYF

length: 11
size: .
V: TRBV28
J: TRBJ2-5
D: TRBD1
DNA: TGTGCCAGCAGTTCCGGGACAGGTTTGGACTTC
CDR3: CASSSGTGLDF

length: 15
size: .
V: TRBV4-3
J: TRBJ1-4
D: .
DNA: TGCGCCAGCAGCCAAGCGTCCCGATCAGGTGAAAAACTGTTTTTT
CDR3: CASSQASRSGEKLFF

length: 17
size: .
V: TRBV7-9
J: TRBJ2-3
D: TRBD2
DNA: TGTGCCAGCAGCCCCCATAGCGGGAGGACCATCTCGGATACGCAGTATTTT
CDR3: CASSPHSGRTISDTQYF

length: 12
size: .
V: TRBV6-6
J: TRBJ1-1
D: .
DNA: TGTGCCAGCAGTTACTCGGATACTGAAGCTTTCTTT
CDR3: CASSYSDTEAFF

length: 18
size: .
V: TRBV12-3/TRBV12-4
J: TRBJ2-3
D: .
DNA: TGTGCCATCAGACTGGGATGGGGAGACACCTCCAGCACAGATACGCAGTATTTT
CDR3: CAIRLGWGDTSSTDTQYF

length: 14
size: few
V: TRBV12-3/TRBV12-4
J: TRBJ1-5
D: .
DNA: TGTGCCAGCAGCCTGGGACACCGCAATCAGCCCCAGCATTTT
CDR3: CASSLGHRNQPQHF

length: 14
size: .
V: TRBV12-3/TRBV12-4
J: TRBJ2-7
D: TRBD1
DNA: TGTGCCAGCAGTCGACAGGGGTCTCTCTACGAGCAGTACTTC
CDR3: CASSRQGSLYEQYF

length: 15
size: few
V: TRBV12-3/TRBV12-4
J: TRBJ2-1
D: TRBD1
DNA: TGTGCCAGCAGTTTATTGGGGACAGGTTACAATGAGCAGTTCTTC
CDR3: CASSLLGTGYNEQFF